Presented here are 22 T cell receptor beta chains from one specimen sequenced in a study of monozygotic twins with inflammatory bowel disease. TCRdb re-called the 5' RACE reads; every CDR3 protein appears as one record, without DNA. The sample is made up of under 130,000 distinct CDR3 sequences, and the top ten hold 1.9% of it. The sequencing sample was made of blood. These receptor sequences come from a human donor with ulcerative colitis or Crohn's disease, or a healthy co-twin of an affected twin (not recorded which).

The V gene is TRBV7-7, the J gene TRBJ2-1; TCRdb designates TRBD2, a call that cannot be tested without DNA. Looked up from germline, CDR1 is SSHAT and CDR2 is FNYEAQ (reference sequence). The CDR3 runs to 15 residues. Here the CDR3 reads CASSSLAGPGSEQFF. Based on the CDR3 plus reference TRBV7-7 and TRBJ2-1, the full variable domain is GAGVSQSPRYKVTKRGQDVTLRCDPISSHATLYWYQQALGQGPEFLTYFNYEAQPDKSGLPSDRFSAERPEGSISTLTIQRTEQRDSAMYRCASSSLAGPGSEQFFGPGTRLTVL.

V usage is TRBV12-3 or TRBV12-4 and J usage is TRBJ1-1; the TCRdb D gene call, TRBD1, has no DNA to confirm it. The CDR3 is 12 amino acids. CDR3 in amino acids: CASSKRQGEAFF.

This rearrangement joins TRBV5-1 to TRBJ2-3; the TCRdb D gene call, TRBD1, has no DNA to confirm it. The CDR3 runs 14 residues. Germline V CDR1 and CDR2: SGHRS, YFSETQ. The CDR3 region is CASSLAMSADTQYF.

The chain carries TRBV20-1 and TRBJ1-5; without DNA, the TCRdb call of TRBD1 cannot be checked. The CDR3 covers 14 residues. The V gene's germline CDR1 is DFQATT and CDR2 SNEGSKA (reference sequence). CDR3 loop: CSARDPSGNQPQHF.

The chain has TRBV2 and TRBJ2-3. Germline lookup yields CDR1 SNHLY and CDR2 FYNNEI. The CDR3 extends over 12 amino acids. The CDR3 loop reads CASGWSTDTQYF.

The V and J genes are TRBV19 and TRBJ2-7; the D call of TRBD2 rests on TCRdb alone, since no DNA is present to check it. The CDR3 covers 13 residues. Germline values: CDR1 LNHDA, CDR2 SQIVND (reference sequence). The CDR3 loop reads CASSIRRGSEQYF.

This chain joins TRBV12-3 or TRBV12-4 and TRBJ1-1; TCRdb's D gene call, TRBD1, goes unchecked for lack of DNA. This CDR3 has 15 amino acids. The CDR3 is CASSFELWGATEAFF.

This chain links TRBV24-1 with TRBJ2-1; TCRdb names TRBD1, which stays unverified in the absence of DNA. CDR1 is KGHDR and CDR2 is SFDVKD in the germline V gene. There are 14 residues in the CDR3. CDR3 region: CATSKTLGADEQFF.

The chain employs TRBV20-1 and TRBJ1-1. Germline V gives CDR1 DFQATT, CDR2 SNEGSKA (reference sequence). The CDR3 has 14 amino acids. CDR3 in amino acids: CSARVGSLNTEAFF.

This chain links TRBV11-2 with TRBJ2-3. From germline, CDR1 is SGHAT and CDR2 FQNNGV. The CDR3 is 15 residues long. The chain's CDR3 is CASSTDKTSPDTQYF.

The V and J genes are TRBV7-9 and TRBJ1-1. Germline CDR1 and CDR2: SEHNR and FQNEAQ (reference sequence). The CDR3 runs to 14 residues. This CDR3 reads CASPNQRLNTEAFF.

The gene calls are TRBV7-9 and TRBJ1-3. The CDR3 totals 15 residues. Germline loops: CDR1 SEHNR, CDR2 FQNEAQ (reference sequence). The CDR3 reads CASSFFVLSGNTIYF.

CDR3 sequence reads: CASGWGDTQYF. This chain links TRBV12-5 with TRBJ2-3. Germline assignment: CDR1 LGHNT and CDR2 FRNRAP. The CDR3 runs 11 residues.

The V call is TRBV6-6, the J call TRBJ2-5; TCRdb outputs TRBD2, but without DNA this stays unchecked. Germline loops: CDR1 MNHNY, CDR2 SVGAGI (reference sequence). This CDR3 is built from 14 residues. The CDR3 region is CASTRAGGQETQYF.

The V and J genes are TRBV11-2 and TRBJ2-2; TCRdb selects TRBD2, and the lack of DNA leaves this call unchecked. Germline V lookup: CDR1 SGHAT, CDR2 FQNNGV. The CDR3 covers 18 residues. CDR3 sequence: CASSFEGRVFTNTGELFF.

This rearrangement joins TRBV7-2 to TRBJ2-7. Germline CDR1 and CDR2: SGHTA and FQGNSA. The CDR3 is 15 amino acids. CDR3 in amino acids: CASSLGPQSSYEQYF.

The chain combines TRBV4-3 with TRBJ1-4. Germline CDR1 and CDR2: LGHNA and YSLEER. This CDR3 has 15 residues. This chain's CDR3 is CASSQDLGTYEKLFF.

The V and J genes are TRBV18 and TRBJ2-7; no DNA is available, so the TRBD2 call from TCRdb remains unchecked. The V gene's germline CDR1 is KGHSH and CDR2 LQKENI. This CDR3 comprises 15 residues. The CDR3 spells CASSPGLAETYEQYF.

The V call is TRBV18, the J call TRBJ1-1; TCRdb gives TRBD1 as the D gene, but with no DNA this cannot be confirmed. The length of the CDR3 is 15 residues. The germline V gene encodes CDR1 KGHSH and CDR2 LQKENI. This CDR3 is CASSPPKGSGTEAFF. The whole variable domain, remainder taken from reference TRBV18 and TRBJ1-1, is NAGVMQNPRHLVRRRGQEARLRCSPMKGHSHVYWYRQLPEEGLKFMVYLQKENIIDESGMPKERFSAEFPKEGPSILRIQQVVRGDSAAYFCASSPPKGSGTEAFFGQGTRLTVV.

The V call is TRBV20-1, the J call TRBJ2-7; TCRdb gives TRBD2 as the D gene, but with no DNA this cannot be confirmed. This CDR3 comprises 14 residues. The germline V gene encodes CDR1 DFQATT and CDR2 SNEGSKA (reference sequence). CDR3: CSAPNLAVSYEQYF.

The CDR3 protein is CAISVGLQETQYF. V and J are TRBV10-3 and TRBJ2-5. The CDR3 has 13 residues. Germline V gene lookup returns CDR1 ENHRY and CDR2 SYGVKD.

The V call is TRBV7-9, the J call TRBJ2-2; TCRdb designates TRBD1, a call that cannot be tested without DNA. Germline V gene lookup returns CDR1 SEHNR and CDR2 FQNEAQ (reference sequence). The CDR3 runs 14 residues. The CDR3 sequence is CASSGTLNTGELFF.